The entry below describes one TCR beta chain. Clones were sequenced by immunoSEQ multiplex PCR, and TCRdb holds only the in-frame ones, with some missing. The profile covers nearly 85,000 clones, with 80% to 90% appearing a single time and around 2% taken by the ten largest. This entry comes from a study of OX40 agonist ivuxolimab in advanced cancers. CDR3 length equals 10 residues. Germline assignment: CDR1 MNHNS and CDR2 SASEGT. The V end was cut by 4 bases, the J end by 5 bases, with 2 bases between. The receptor was derived from an adult with an advanced solid tumor such as melanoma, head and neck, liver or kidney cancer. The chain has TRBV6-1 and TRBJ1-2; the D is unclear. Here the sequenced sample was CD4+ or CD8+ T cells sorted from blood, taken in a trial of the OX40 agonist ivuxolimab. DNA of the CDR3: TGTGCCAGCAGTGGATATGGCTACACCTTC. Protein product: CASSGYGYTF.